This TCR beta chain was documented in a study of patients and donors after allogeneic stem cell transplantation. This clonotype was seen many times. The CDR3 is 14 residues long. Germline V gene sequence: CDR1 DFQATT, CDR2 SNEGSKA (reference sequence). Trimming took 4 bases from V and 0 from J, leaving 10 bases between them. Via MiXCR, TCRdb re-called the RT-PCR reads, giving one row per CDR3 protein. The repertoire holds about 72,000 distinct CDR3 sequences, with more than 20% as singletons. The TCR sequence derives from a human donor who was either an allogeneic HSCT recipient or a stem cell or donor lymphocyte infusion donor (not recorded which). It is not recorded whose cells these are; they may come from a transplant donor. The V and J genes are TRBV20-1 and TRBJ1-5; D is unclear. The specimen sequenced was blood, either unsorted or a sorted T cell fraction (not recorded which). The CDR3: CSATGGNSNQPQHF. The CDR3 nucleotides read TGCAGTGCTACGGGCGGGAATAGCAATCAGCCCCAGCATTTT.